A selection of T cell receptor beta chains follows, all from one sample in a study of cytomegalovirus exposure and HLA in healthy donors. The method was immunoSEQ multiplex PCR; TCRdb's version includes in-frame clones alone and lacks a portion of them. This table holds roughly 120,000 clones, more than 70% found once. Input material: PBMCs. The receptors stem from a human donor in good health. Each CDR3 is given with its conserved first and last residue. A D gene is named only where the DNA matches it firmly. Rows may omit the clone size; those that give it use once, few, many or a size class.

V gene	J gene	D gene	clone size	CDR3 length	CDR3 DNA	CDR3 protein
TRBV5-6	TRBJ2-1	.	.	14	TGTGCCAGCACCCTTTGGGACTTCTCAGCGGGGCAGTTCTTC	CASTLWDFSAGQFF
TRBV29-1	TRBJ2-2	TRBD1	.	15	TGCAGCGTTGAAGGCAGGGGGTCACACACCGGGGAGCTGTTTTTT	CSVEGRGSHTGELFF
TRBV4-2	TRBJ2-3	.	.	17	TGTGCCAGCAGCCCAAATTTTGGGGGCCAAACCAAGGGTACGCAGTATTTT	CASSPNFGGQTKGTQYF
TRBV5-1	TRBJ2-3	TRBD2	.	15	TGCGCCAGCAGCTTCCCCGGGGGGGCCCCAGATACGCAGTATTTT	CASSFPGGAPDTQYF
TRBV4-1	TRBJ2-7	TRBD2	once	14	TGCGCCAGCAGCCATAGCGGGGGGGCGTACGAGCAGTACTTC	CASSHSGGAYEQYF
TRBV19	TRBJ2-7	TRBD1	.	14	TGTGCCAGTACGAAGGACAGGGGAACCTACGAGCAGTACTTC	CASTKDRGTYEQYF
TRBV4-2	TRBJ2-7	TRBD2	.	15	TGTGCCAGCAGCTTGGCGGGAGGGGGGGACTACGAGCAGTACTTC	CASSLAGGGDYEQYF
TRBV27	TRBJ1-1	.	.	14	TGTGCCAGCAGTTGGGGCCGGGGGGACACTGAAGCTTTCTTT	CASSWGRGDTEAFF
TRBV6-1	TRBJ1-2	.	once	17	TGTGCCAGCAGTGGACGGGAGTCTAAATCGGGATGGAGTGGCTACACCTTC	CASSGRESKSGWSGYTF
TRBV7-2	TRBJ2-7	TRBD1	.	12	TGTGCCAGCAGCTTCATACAGGGGGAGCAGTACTTC	CASSFIQGEQYF
TRBV29-1	TRBJ2-7	.	.	14	TGCAGCGTTGAGAGGCCCGGTTTCTCCTACGAGCAGTACTTC	CSVERPGFSYEQYF
TRBV29-1	TRBJ1-2	.	.	14	TGCAGCGTTGAAGTACAGGGTGGTGTCGATGGCTACACCTTC	CSVEVQGGVDGYTF
TRBV5-6	TRBJ2-7	.	once	13	TGTGCCAGCAGCAACACAGGGCGGTACGAGCAGTACTTC	CASSNTGRYEQYF